A single sample is the source of the 32 T cell receptor beta chains below, sequenced in a study of blood T cell repertoires in COVID-19. Clones were sequenced by immunoSEQ multiplex PCR, and TCRdb holds only the in-frame ones, with some missing. The top ten clones hold roughly 0.92% of a sample with around 470,000 clones, roughly nine tenths of them seen once. The sequencing input was peripheral blood. These receptors originate from a man between 18 and 35 years old with COVID-19, enrolled during active disease.

The table lists this clone with a few counts. The CDR3, as DNA: TGTGCCAGCTCATTGGAGTTTCGGGATCCCCAGCATTTT. It translates to CASSLEFRDPQHF. This rearrangement joins TRBV18 to TRBJ1-5, with unresolved D. The V and J ends lost 5 bases and 10 bases respectively, with 15 bases between them. This CDR3 contains 13 residues. CDR1 KGHSH and CDR2 LQKENI come from the germline V gene.

The chain is built from TRBV24-1 and TRBJ2-1; tentatively, D is TRBD2 (5 bases). V lost 5 bases, J lost 4 bases, and 5 bases lay in between. Germline values: CDR1 KGHDR, CDR2 SFDVKD. This CDR3 has 12 amino acids. In nucleotides, the CDR3 is TGTGCCACCAGTGGGGAGTACAATGAGCAGTTCTTC. It is translated as CATSGEYNEQFF.

The chain links TRBV5-4 to TRBJ2-3, with 8 nucleotides matching TRBD1. There are 16 residues in the CDR3. Germline lookup yields CDR1 SGHNT and CDR2 YYREEE (reference sequence). Unmatched junction bases numbered 11, after V lost 4 bases and J lost 4 bases. DNA for the CDR3: TGTGCCAGCAGCGTAGATGCAGGGGGCGCGTCAGATACGCAGTATTTT. This translates into CASSVDAGGASDTQYF. Based on the CDR3 plus reference TRBV5-4 and TRBJ2-3, the full variable domain is ETGVTQSPTHLIKTRGQQVTLRCSSQSGHNTVSWYQQALGQGPQFIFQYYREEENGRGNFPPRFSGLQFPNYSSELNVNALELDDSALYLCASSVDAGGASDTQYFGPGTRLTVL.

The rearrangement uses TRBV7-6 and TRBJ2-2; no clear D. The CDR3 sequence is 15 residues long. Per germline, CDR1 SGHVS and CDR2 FNYEAQ. Trimming removed 0 bases at V and 0 bases at J, with 5 bases between. The CDR3 here is CASSLAGSNTGELFF. CDR3 DNA: TGTGCCAGCAGCTTAGCGGGCTCGAACACCGGGGAGCTGTTTTTT.

The chain employs TRBV15 and TRBJ2-3, with a possible D match to TRBD2 (6 bases). Germline V gene lookup returns CDR1 LNHNV and CDR2 YYDKDF (reference sequence). The length of the CDR3 is 15 residues. The V gene lost 5 bases and the J gene lost 5 bases, with 17 bases spanning the gap. The CDR3, as DNA: TGTGCCACCAGCCCACCCGGTGGAGGGCGAGATACGCAGTATTTT. Its protein is CATSPPGGGRDTQYF.

The chain is built from TRBV30 and TRBJ2-1, with a tentative D call TRBD1 (6 bases). Germline CDR1 GTSNPN, CDR2 SVGIG (reference sequence). The V and J ends lost 6 bases and 8 bases respectively, with 17 bases between them. CDR3 length: 13 amino acids. The CDR3: CACLRQGSDEQFF. In DNA, the CDR3 is TGTGCCTGTCTAAGGCAGGGGTCGGATGAGCAGTTCTTC.

The J gene is TRBJ2-7, the V gene TRBV6-5; 7 bases agree with TRBD1. V gave up 0 bases and J gave up 2 bases; unmatched junction bases: 1. CDR1 is MNHEY, CDR2 SVGAGI, per germline. The CDR3 is made up of 14 amino acids. CDR3 sequence: CASSYSGTAYEQYF. The CDR3, as DNA: TGTGCCAGCAGTTACTCCGGGACAGCCTACGAGCAGTACTTC.

V and J are TRBV25-1 and TRBJ1-5; the D gene is possibly TRBD1 (5 bases). The CDR3 totals 15 residues. In germline, CDR1 is MGHDK, CDR2 SYGVNS. Trimming stripped 2 bases from V and 6 bases from J, with 14 bases between. The CDR3 DNA is TGTGCCAGCAGTGAAGCAGGGCGGGGGGGTCAGCCCCAGCATTTT. Amino acids: CASSEAGRGGQPQHF.

The J gene is TRBJ2-7, the V gene TRBV5-6, with 14 bases aligning to TRBD2. Germline CDR1 reads SGHDT; CDR2 reads YYEEEE. Germline trimming cut 4 bases from V and 4 bases from J; bases unmatched to any gene: 7. The CDR3 spans 16 residues. Here the CDR3 reads CASSRGTSGSGYEQYF. As DNA, the CDR3 is TGTGCCAGCAGCCGGGGGACTAGCGGGAGCGGATACGAGCAGTACTTC.

The rearrangement links TRBV7-9 to TRBJ1-2; maybe TRBD1 (5 bases). V gave up 5 bases and J gave up 1 base, with 11 bases separating them. CDR3 length: 14 residues. Germline CDR1 reads SEHNR; CDR2 reads FQNEAQ (reference sequence). CDR3 amino acids: CASSPYDSNYGYTF. In nucleotides, the CDR3 is TGTGCCAGCAGCCCCTATGACAGTAACTATGGCTACACCTTC. Using reference TRBV7-9 and TRBJ1-2 for the parts outside the CDR3, the full variable domain is DTGVSQNPRHKITKRGQNVTFRCDPISEHNRLYWYRQTLGQGPEFLTYFQNEAQLEKSRLLSDRFSAERPKGSFSTLEIQRTEQGDSAMYLCASSPYDSNYGYTFGSGTRLTVV.

V is TRBV5-1 and J is TRBJ2-7; TRBD2 aligns across 9 bases. This CDR3 contains 18 residues. Germline V lookup: CDR1 SGHRS, CDR2 YFSETQ. The J segment lost 3 bases and the V segment lost 1 base, leaving 14 bases of the junction unmatched. CDR3 nucleotides: TGCGCCAGCAGCTTGTTAGCGGAGTCCTCGCGGGGGGGCTACGAGCAGTACTTC. Translation gives CASSLLAESSRGGYEQYF.

This chain connects TRBV6-6 to TRBJ2-5; 13 nucleotides line up with TRBD2. The V gene's germline CDR1 is MNHNY and CDR2 SVGAGI (reference sequence). This CDR3 is 15 amino acids long. The V and J ends lost 6 bases and 5 bases, in that order; junction bases with no gene match: 6. The CDR3 spells CASSPTLAGGETQYF. CDR3 DNA: TGTGCCAGCAGCCCGACACTAGCGGGGGGGGAGACCCAGTACTTC.

The chain has TRBV6-5 and TRBJ1-6; 7 nucleotides match TRBD1. The V and J ends lost 7 bases and 2 bases, in that order; junction bases with no gene match: 5. Germline assignment: CDR1 MNHEY and CDR2 SVGAGI. The CDR3 is 15 residues long. The CDR3 DNA sequence: TGTGCCAGCAACACAGGGGAAACCTATAATTCACCCCTCCACTTT. Its translation: CASNTGETYNSPLHF.

This clone was seen only once. V and J are TRBV4-1 and TRBJ2-2; D is perhaps TRBD2 (5 bases). Per germline, CDR1 MGHRA and CDR2 YSYEKL. V dropped 1 base and J dropped 5 bases, with 11 bases sitting between them. This CDR3 is built from 15 residues. DNA of the CDR3: TGCGCCAGCAGCCAAGTCGGCCCGGGGACCGGGGAGCTGTTTTTT. Its protein is CASSQVGPGTGELFF.

The table lists this clone with a few counts. J is TRBJ1-5 and V is TRBV3-1 (or the pseudogene TRBV3-2), with a tentative D call TRBD1 (6 bases). V lost 6 bases to trimming and J lost 5 bases, with 11 bases between them. CDR1 LGHDT and CDR2 YNNKEL come from the germline V gene (reference sequence). The CDR3 length is 13 residues. Written as DNA, the CDR3 is TGTGCCAGCAGTCTACAGGGTGATCAGCCCCAGCATTTT. Its translation: CASSLQGDQPQHF.

J is TRBJ2-7 and V is TRBV4-2, with D maybe TRBD1 (7 bases). Germline V gives CDR1 LGHNA, CDR2 YNFKEQ. This CDR3 has 14 amino acids. The V end lost 0 bases, the J end lost 7 bases, and 13 bases lay between the germline ends. CDR3 sequence reads: CASSQEPGGWEQYF. The CDR3 region has the DNA TGTGCCAGCAGCCAAGAACCAGGGGGGTGGGAGCAGTACTTC.

The sample holds one count of this clone. The chain couples TRBV20-1 to TRBJ1-1, with TRBD1 identical over 7 bases. CDR1 and CDR2 (germline): DFQATT, SNEGSKA (reference sequence). With 6 bases clipped from V and 12 bases from J, the junction kept 10 bases outside the gene matches. This CDR3 spans 11 amino acids. CDR3 in amino acids: CSAARQGLTFF. CDR3 DNA sequence: TGCAGTGCCGCCCGACAGGGACTTACTTTCTTT.

The V gene is TRBV7-3, the J gene TRBJ2-3, with 13 positions matching TRBD2. CDR3 length: 15 residues. Unmatched junction bases numbered 6, after V lost 0 bases and J lost 12 bases. Germline CDR1 is SGHTA and CDR2 is FQGTGA. The CDR3 is CASSLTGLAGRLQYF. Written as DNA, the CDR3 is TGTGCCAGCAGCTTAACGGGACTAGCGGGAAGGTTACAGTATTTT.

This clone was observed a handful of times. V is TRBV10-1 and J is TRBJ2-3, with 9 bases identical to TRBD1. The V gene's germline CDR1 is WNHNN and CDR2 SYGVQD (reference sequence). This CDR3 spans 14 amino acids. V lost 5 bases, J lost 4 bases, and 4 bases stayed unmatched. CDR3 nucleotide sequence: TGCGCCAGCAGTTCAACAGGGGGCTCAGATACGCAGTATTTT. As protein: CASSSTGGSDTQYF.

The chain is built from TRBV27 and TRBJ2-7; D not certain. Germline lookup yields CDR1 MNHEY and CDR2 SMNVEV (reference sequence). This CDR3 contains 13 residues. Trimming shortened V by 3 bases and J by 3 bases, and 9 bases separated the two germline ends. CDR3 coding DNA: TGTGCCAGCAGTTTGGGCCCTCTCTACGAGCAGTACTTC. Amino acid sequence: CASSLGPLYEQYF.

The chain uses TRBV7-9 and TRBJ1-2; D perhaps matches TRBD1 (5 bases). V was shortened by 2 bases and J by 8 bases, with 18 bases between the two germline ends. The CDR3 sequence is 15 residues long. Germline V gene sequence: CDR1 SEHNR, CDR2 FQNEAQ (reference sequence). The CDR3 loop is CASSLTAGIDVGYTF. CDR3 DNA: TGTGCCAGCAGCTTAACAGCAGGGATTGATGTGGGCTACACCTTC.

The chain carries TRBV5-4 and TRBJ2-7; D is ambiguous. This CDR3 comprises 12 residues. CDR1 SGHNT and CDR2 YYREEE come from the germline V gene (reference sequence). The V gene lost 0 bases and the J gene lost 4 bases, with 5 bases spanning the gap. DNA of the CDR3: TGTGCCAGCAGCTTGGTTCCTTACGAGCAGTACTTC. Amino acid sequence: CASSLVPYEQYF.

The chain couples TRBV5-8 to TRBJ1-5; TRBD1 might be the D (6 bases). CDR3 length equals 14 residues. Germline CDR1 and CDR2: SGHTS and YDEGEE. V lost 4 bases to trimming and J lost 7 bases, with 15 bases between them. CDR3 amino acids: CASSRRGGRQPQHF. The CDR3 nucleotides read TGTGCCAGCAGCCGCAGGGGTGGGCGACAGCCCCAGCATTTT.

The V gene is TRBV3-1 (or the pseudogene TRBV3-2), the J gene TRBJ1-6; weak D call: TRBD1 (6 bases). The CDR3 has 15 residues. The germline V and J ends were trimmed by 4 bases and 7 bases, with 14 bases remaining between them. Germline V CDR1 and CDR2: LGHDT, YNNKEL (reference sequence). The CDR3 DNA reads as TGTGCCAGCAGCCTGGGAACAGGGTGGAATTCACCCCTCCACTTT. Its translation: CASSLGTGWNSPLHF.

The rearrangement links TRBV6-5 to TRBJ2-7; 9 bases agree with TRBD1. Germline CDR1 is MNHEY and CDR2 is SVGAGI. The CDR3 totals 14 residues. The junction had 6 bases not matched to a gene; V was cut back by 6 bases and J by 3 bases. CDR3 in amino acids: CASSPGTGYYEQYF. The CDR3 bases are TGTGCCAGCAGCCCCGGGACAGGGTACTACGAGCAGTACTTC.

The chain recombines TRBV28 with TRBJ2-3, with D perhaps TRBD1 (5 bases). The ends were cut back, 6 bases at V and 1 base at J, with 11 bases in the middle. Germline CDR1 and CDR2: MDHEN and SYDVKM. This CDR3 is built from 14 residues. The CDR3 DNA is TGTGCCAGCAGAAAAACAGGTCGCACAGATACGCAGTATTTT. Protein product: CASRKTGRTDTQYF.

The chain is built from TRBV7-5 and TRBJ2-3; the DNA was not compared with TRBD1, the D call given in the table. TRBV7-5 is a documented pseudogene. The CDR3 is made up of 15 amino acids. Here the CDR3 reads CVRSKSGGSTDTQYF. CDR3 coding DNA: TGTGTCAGAAGCAAATCAGGGGGTTCCACAGATACGCAGTATTTT.

The chain employs TRBV19 and TRBJ1-5, with D hard to call. Trimming removed 4 bases at V and 3 bases at J, with 10 bases between. Germline V gene lookup returns CDR1 LNHDA and CDR2 SQIVND (reference sequence). The CDR3 is 14 residues long. In DNA, the CDR3 is TGTGCCAGTAGTAAATTGGACTACAATCAGCCCCAGCATTTT. Translation gives CASSKLDYNQPQHF. Using reference TRBV19 and TRBJ1-5 for the parts outside the CDR3, the full variable domain is DGGITQSPKYLFRKEGQNVTLSCEQNLNHDAMYWYRQDPGQGLRLIYYSQIVNDFQKGDIAEGYSVSREKKESFPLTVTSAQKNPTAFYLCASSKLDYNQPQHFGDGTRLSIL.

The rearrangement links TRBV4-1 to TRBJ2-5; the D is unclear. This CDR3 is built from 16 residues. Between the trimmed V and J ends, which lost 2 bases and 5 bases, there was a span of 18 bases. Germline V CDR1 and CDR2: MGHRA, YSYEKL. Here the CDR3 DNA reads TGCGCCAGCAGCCAACTTGAGGTAGACTCCTGGGAGACCCAGTACTTC. Translated: CASSQLEVDSWETQYF.

The rearrangement uses TRBV6-1 and TRBJ2-2; 7 nucleotides align to TRBD1. The germline V gene has CDR1 MNHNS and CDR2 SASEGT. The J segment lost 4 bases and the V segment lost 3 bases, leaving 11 bases of the junction unmatched. CDR3 length equals 17 residues. CDR3: CASSDLRTGPFTGELFF. CDR3 nucleotide sequence: TGTGCCAGCAGTGATTTGAGGACAGGCCCTTTCACCGGGGAGCTGTTTTTT.

V usage is TRBV6-5 and J usage is TRBJ1-2, with D possibly TRBD1 on 5 matching bases. This CDR3 is built from 12 residues. In germline, CDR1 is MNHEY, CDR2 SVGAGI. V shed 4 bases and J shed 7 bases, with 10 bases lying between them. CDR3 bases: TGTGCCAGCAGTTTCCAGGGAACTGGCTACACCTTC. Residues: CASSFQGTGYTF.

V and J are TRBV10-3 and TRBJ2-7, with 8 bases aligning to TRBD2. The CDR3 covers 16 residues. V was pared by 3 bases and J by 2 bases, with 9 bases of the junction left unmatched. Germline-derived CDR1 and CDR2 are ENHRY and SYGVKD. CDR3 in DNA: TGTGCCATCAGTGACCCCCGACCGGGACTAGCCTACGAGCAGTACTTC. Translation: CAISDPRPGLAYEQYF.